These 2 T cell receptor beta chains were all obtained from the same sample, sequenced in a study of molecular identifiers for immune sequencing clone quantification. TCRdb reprocessed the PCR reads with MiXCR, giving one entry per CDR3 protein. The sample includes just under 650,000 distinct CDR3 sequences, around 20% seen only once; the top ten take approximately 0.9%. Sequencing input: naive CD8+ T cells from blood, with Jurkat cell RNA spiked in. Subset here: FACS-sorted CD8+CD4-CCR7+CD45RA+ naive T cells. These receptors were collected from a human donor in good health. Some libraries in this study had Jurkat cell RNA spiked in.

With regard to this clonotype: A much larger clone lies one base from this, so it may be a read error. J is TRBJ2-3 and V is TRBV20-1; 9 nucleotides agree with TRBD2. Germline V gene sequence: CDR1 DFQATT, CDR2 SNEGSKA (reference sequence). CDR3 length equals 16 residues. CDR3 sequence: CSARELAGTVADTRYF. The CDR3 DNA reads TGCAGTGCTAGAGAGCTAGCGGGAACGGTAGCAGATACGCGGTATTTT.

At least ten counts were recorded for this clonotype. This chain connects TRBV7-9 to TRBJ2-5; D gene uncertain. Per germline, CDR1 SEHNR and CDR2 FQNEAQ (reference sequence). V shed 6 bases and J shed 3 bases, with 8 bases lying between them. This CDR3 comprises 12 residues. The CDR3 DNA reads as TGTGCCAGCAGTTGGGTTAAAGAGACCCAGTACTTC. As protein: CASSWVKETQYF.